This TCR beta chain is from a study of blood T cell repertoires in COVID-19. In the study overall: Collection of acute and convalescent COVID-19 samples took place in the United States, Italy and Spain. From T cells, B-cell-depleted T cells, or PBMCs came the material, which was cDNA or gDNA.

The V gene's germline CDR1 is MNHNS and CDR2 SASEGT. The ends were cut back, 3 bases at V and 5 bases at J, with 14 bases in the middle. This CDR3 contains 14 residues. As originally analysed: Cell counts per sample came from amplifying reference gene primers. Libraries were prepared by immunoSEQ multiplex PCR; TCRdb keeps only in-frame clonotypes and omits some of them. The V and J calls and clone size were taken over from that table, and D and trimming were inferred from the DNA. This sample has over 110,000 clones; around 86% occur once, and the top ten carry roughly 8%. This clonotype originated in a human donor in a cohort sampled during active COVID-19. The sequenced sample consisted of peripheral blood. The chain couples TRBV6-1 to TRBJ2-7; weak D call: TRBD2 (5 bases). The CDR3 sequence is CASSDPPRVNEQYF. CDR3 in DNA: TGTGCCAGCAGTGACCCCCCGCGGGTCAACGAGCAGTACTTC.